This paragraph covers one TCR beta chain sequence. Its antigen is still unknown. The data originate from a study of monozygotic twins with inflammatory bowel disease. UMIs incorporating a 6-nucleotide sample barcode were appended by means of template switching. TCRdb re-called the 5' RACE reads and shows each CDR3 protein once, DNA omitted. The listing contains over 90,000 distinct CDR3 sequences. Germline CDR1 is MNHNS and CDR2 is SASEGT. The CDR3 runs 16 residues. Study-level findings and limits: Healthy co-twins exceeded IBD patients in TCRbeta diversity as measured by inverse Simpson. Patients received differing immunosuppressive treatments, which may have added variability to their repertoires. Support was lacking for any single strong IBD-associated signal or clonotype.

This sequence originates from a human donor with ulcerative colitis or Crohn's disease, or a healthy co-twin of an affected twin (not recorded which). This chain links TRBV6-1 with TRBJ2-3; checking the TCRdb D call of TRBD1 is not possible without DNA. The material sequenced was blood. The CDR3 region is CASSDRTDSEPDTQYF.